Below, 30 T cell receptor beta chains from the same sample are listed, as sequenced in a study of regulatory dendritic cells for organ transplantation. The repertoire was sequenced with immunoSEQ multiplex PCR; TCRdb's copy has only in-frame clones and lacks some. Of fewer than 25,000 clones detected, about 85% appear once; the ten largest clones hold over 0.25%. Sorted subsets were CFSE-labeled and cultured around five days with allogeneic dendritic cells. Antigens for these TCRs are unknown. Sequenced material: naive CD4+ T cells from blood cultured with dendritic cells. The subset denotes: CD45RA+ naive T cells. The origin of the receptors is a human donor in good health.

The gene calls are TRBV27 and TRBJ1-4; a weak D match, TRBD1 (5 bases). This CDR3 contains 15 residues. The germline V gene has CDR1 MNHEY and CDR2 SMNVEV (reference sequence). V shed 2 bases and J shed 4 bases, with 11 bases lying between them. The CDR3 region is CASSLVTGFNEKLFF. CDR3 bases: TGTGCCAGCAGTTTAGTTACAGGATTTAATGAAAAACTGTTTTTT.

CDR3 sequence (DNA): TGTGCCAGCAGCTTAGGCGGGCGCTCCTACAATGAGCAGTTCTTC. Its protein is CASSLGGRSYNEQFF. V gene TRBV13 combines with J gene TRBJ2-1, with D unclear. This CDR3 is built from 15 residues. The germline V gene has CDR1 PRHDT and CDR2 FYEKMQ (reference sequence). V was trimmed by 0 bases and J by 0 bases, leaving 6 bases between them.

This sequence joins TRBV6-6 and TRBJ1-1; the D is unclear. The CDR3 runs to 11 residues. V lost 6 bases to trimming and J lost 1 base, with 3 bases between them. Germline V gene lookup returns CDR1 MNHNY and CDR2 SVGAGI (reference sequence). CDR3 sequence: CASSRNTEAFF. CDR3 nucleotides: TGTGCCAGCAGCCGGAACACTGAAGCTTTCTTT.

The chain has TRBV6-6 and TRBJ1-2; D perhaps matches TRBD1 (5 bases). Germline V gene lookup returns CDR1 MNHNY and CDR2 SVGAGI (reference sequence). CDR3 length: 16 amino acids. Trimming removed 5 bases at V and 4 bases at J, with 20 bases between. CDR3 protein: CASSRLMKGLIYGYTF. In DNA form, the CDR3 reads TGTGCCAGCAGTCGGTTGATGAAGGGGCTTATCTATGGCTACACCTTC.

V gene TRBV6-5 combines with J gene TRBJ1-2, with 7 bases identical to TRBD1. The CDR3 has 14 amino acids. Germline CDR1 MNHEY, CDR2 SVGAGI. V dropped 2 bases and J dropped 8; count of bases not matched to a gene: 8. CDR3 protein: CASSYHGTVPGYTF. The CDR3 region has the DNA TGTGCCAGCAGTTACCATGGGACAGTACCCGGCTACACCTTC.

The chain couples TRBV6-1 to TRBJ1-4; 7 bases agree with TRBD1. The germline V gene has CDR1 MNHNS and CDR2 SASEGT. This CDR3 has 14 amino acids. The junction had 9 bases not matched to a gene; V was cut back by 8 bases and J by 6 bases. CDR3 DNA sequence: TGTGCCAGCCGTTATACAGGGGTATATGAAAAACTGTTTTTT. Translation: CASRYTGVYEKLFF.

The rearrangement uses TRBV2 and TRBJ2-7; a weak D match, TRBD1 (6 bases). V gave up 3 bases and J gave up 2 bases, with 8 bases separating them. Germline V gene lookup returns CDR1 SNHLY and CDR2 FYNNEI. This CDR3 region has 13 residues. CDR3 protein: CASSETGPYEQYF. The CDR3 DNA reads TGTGCCAGCAGTGAGACAGGCCCCTACGAGCAGTACTTC.

This clone was seen a handful of times. The chain employs TRBV28 and TRBJ1-1, with TRBD1 matching over 8 bases. The germline V gene has CDR1 MDHEN and CDR2 SYDVKM. V lost 4 bases to trimming and J lost 4 bases; unmatched junction nucleotides: 5. The CDR3 runs to 14 residues. The chain's CDR3 is CASSYPGGGTEAFF. Written as DNA, the CDR3 is TGTGCCAGCAGTTACCCAGGGGGCGGCACTGAAGCTTTCTTT.

The gene calls are TRBV6-6 and TRBJ2-6; 9 bases align to TRBD1. Trimming at V came to 5 bases and at J to 0 bases, leaving 2 bases not matched to a gene. The germline V gene has CDR1 MNHNY and CDR2 SVGAGI (reference sequence). CDR3 length: 16 amino acids. The CDR3 spells CASSPGQGSGANVLTF. The CDR3 DNA sequence: TGTGCCAGCAGTCCGGGACAGGGCTCTGGGGCCAACGTCCTGACTTTC.

The CDR3 region is CASSLGTGGDTQYF. In DNA, the CDR3 is TGTGCCAGCAGCTTGGGGACAGGGGGAGATACGCAGTATTTT. The chain couples TRBV7-6 to TRBJ2-3; 11 positions agree with TRBD1. The CDR3 consists of 14 residues. Trimming removed 3 bases from V and 5 bases from J; junction bases left unmatched: 1. The germline gives CDR1 SGHVS, CDR2 FNYEAQ.

The chain recombines TRBV6-5 with TRBJ2-5; perhaps TRBD1 as D (6 bases). V was trimmed by 2 bases and J by 5 bases, leaving 12 bases between them. CDR3 length: 14 amino acids. The V gene's germline CDR1 is MNHEY and CDR2 SVGAGI. The CDR3 is CASSYDRRRETQYF. The CDR3 bases are TGTGCCAGCAGTTACGACAGGCGAAGGGAGACCCAGTACTTC.

The gene calls are TRBV7-9 and TRBJ1-1; 12 bases map to TRBD1. V lost 2 bases, J lost 8 bases, and 12 bases stayed unmatched. Germline CDR1 is SEHNR and CDR2 is FQNEAQ (reference sequence). The CDR3 loop spans 17 amino acids. The CDR3 DNA sequence: TGTGCCAGCAGCTTAAGTCTGACCGGGACAGGGGGCGGAGAAGCTTTCTTT. Its translation is CASSLSLTGTGGGEAFF.

This clone was detected once. V gene TRBV5-4 combines with J gene TRBJ2-5; 9 positions match TRBD2. V lost 5 bases and J lost 1; bases outside the gene matches: 6. This CDR3 region has 15 residues. CDR1 is SGHNT and CDR2 is YYREEE in the germline V gene (reference sequence). In DNA form, the CDR3 reads TGTGCCAGCAGTTCAAGCGGGGGGTTCCAAGAGACCCAGTACTTC. Translating it yields CASSSSGGFQETQYF.

This clone appeared once. The chain combines TRBV7-2 with TRBJ2-7; D gene uncertain. The germline CDR1 and CDR2 sequences are SGHTA and FQGNSA. This CDR3 has 13 amino acids. The ends were cut back, 1 base at V and 3 bases at J, with 7 bases in the middle. The CDR3 loop is CASSLGRHYEQYF. The CDR3 nucleotides are TGTGCCAGCAGCTTAGGAAGACACTACGAGCAGTACTTC. Looking up the rest from reference TRBV7-2 and TRBJ2-7 gives the full variable domain: GAGVSQSPSNKVTEKGKDVELRCDPISGHTALYWYRQSLGQGLEFLIYFQGNSAPDKSGLPSDRFSAERTGGSVSTLTIQRTQQEDSAVYLCASSLGRHYEQYFGPGTRLTVT.

The J gene is TRBJ2-3, the V gene TRBV9; 10 bases map to TRBD1. Per germline, CDR1 SGDLS and CDR2 YYNGEE. The CDR3 consists of 18 residues. V lost 3 bases to trimming and J lost 3 bases; unmatched junction nucleotides: 13. In DNA form, the CDR3 reads TGTGCCAGCAGCGCCCTCCCGGGACAGGGGTTTTGGACAGATACGCAGTATTTT. Translation gives CASSALPGQGFWTDTQYF.

The chain is built from TRBV18 and TRBJ1-6, with 7 bases fitting TRBD1. Per germline, CDR1 KGHSH and CDR2 LQKENI. This CDR3 is built from 13 residues. The V gene end was trimmed by 8 bases and the J gene end by 7 bases; junction bases not matched to a gene: 5. The CDR3 protein is CASAKDRNSPLHF. In nucleotides, the CDR3 is TGTGCCAGCGCGAAGGACAGGAATTCACCCCTCCACTTT.

The V gene is TRBV6-6, the J gene TRBJ1-1; the D gene is possibly TRBD1 (5 bases). V lost 1 base and J lost 6, with 9 bases in between. CDR3 length equals 13 residues. Germline V gives CDR1 MNHNY, CDR2 SVGAGI (reference sequence). The CDR3 is CASSYYGGAEAFF. CDR3 nucleotide sequence: TGTGCCAGCAGTTACTATGGGGGGGCTGAAGCTTTCTTT.

This chain links TRBV5-4 with TRBJ2-7; D is possibly TRBD1 (6 bases). Germline V CDR1 and CDR2: SGHNT, YYREEE (reference sequence). Trimming took 4 bases from V and 2 from J, leaving 13 bases between them. CDR3 size: 14 residues. CDR3 in amino acids: CASSRRDNTYEQYF. The CDR3 DNA sequence: TGTGCCAGCAGCCGACGGGACAACACCTACGAGCAGTACTTC.

The gene calls are TRBV18 and TRBJ1-2; 7 positions match TRBD1. After removal of 8 bases from V and 2 bases from J, the junction contained 5 bases not matched to a gene. CDR3 length: 13 residues. Germline V gene sequence: CDR1 KGHSH, CDR2 LQKENI. CDR3 sequence reads: CASATGQNYGYTF. The CDR3 DNA reads as TGTGCCAGCGCTACGGGACAGAACTATGGCTACACCTTC.

J is TRBJ1-1 and V is TRBV7-2, with D hard to call. The CDR3 runs to 12 residues. Germline CDR1 SGHTA, CDR2 FQGNSA. Trimming cost V 5 bases and J 0 bases, with 4 bases left between them. The CDR3 protein is CASSPMNTEAFF. The CDR3 region has the DNA TGTGCCAGCAGCCCGATGAACACTGAAGCTTTCTTT.

The chain has TRBV9 and TRBJ2-5; D assignment may be TRBD1 or TRBD2 (5 bases each). The CDR3 runs 15 residues. Trimming left V 1 base short and J 2 bases short, with 12 bases between. Looked up from germline, CDR1 is SGDLS and CDR2 is YYNGEE. The CDR3 reads CASSVYEGRQETQYF. The CDR3 DNA sequence: TGTGCCAGCAGCGTATACGAGGGGCGGCAAGAGACCCAGTACTTC.

V is TRBV2 and J is TRBJ2-1, with D maybe TRBD1 (6 bases). Trimming shortened V by 2 bases and J by 1 base, and 9 bases separated the two germline ends. The CDR3 consists of 15 residues. Per the germline V gene, CDR1 is SNHLY and CDR2 is FYNNEI. CDR3: CASSEQGSSYNEQFF. The CDR3 nucleotides are TGTGCCAGCAGTGAACAGGGGAGTTCCTACAATGAGCAGTTCTTC.

The chain has TRBV30 and TRBJ1-2; D is undetermined. The CDR3 covers 11 residues. Trimming took off 0 bases at V and 2 bases at J, with 1 base between the two ends. The germline CDR1 and CDR2 sequences are GTSNPN and SVGIG (reference sequence). The CDR3 spells CAWSVNYGYTF. In DNA, the CDR3 is TGTGCCTGGAGTGTAAACTATGGCTACACCTTC.

The chain couples TRBV6-1 to TRBJ2-1, with D perhaps given as TRBD1 or TRBD2 (5 bases each). The V end lost 8 bases, the J end lost 8 bases, and 16 bases lay between the germline ends. The CDR3 has 13 amino acids. The V gene's germline CDR1 is MNHNS and CDR2 SASEGT. CDR3 in DNA: TGTGCCAGCCCTAAACCGTTGGGGGATGAGCAGTTCTTC. Translated, it gives CASPKPLGDEQFF.

The chain employs TRBV7-2 and TRBJ2-3, with D perhaps given as TRBD1 or TRBD2 (6 bases each). The V gene lost 5 bases and the J gene lost 3 bases, with 15 bases spanning the gap. Germline V lookup: CDR1 SGHTA, CDR2 FQGNSA. This CDR3 spans 15 amino acids. The CDR3 region has the DNA TGTGCCAGCAGCGCCCCGGGGGCGGGTACAGATACGCAGTATTTT. It encodes CASSAPGAGTDTQYF.

This rearrangement joins TRBV9 to TRBJ2-7; perhaps D is TRBD1 or TRBD2 (5 bases each). This CDR3 has 15 residues. V lost 2 bases and J 4 bases, leaving 16 bases between the germline ends. Germline CDR1 SGDLS, CDR2 YYNGEE. DNA of the CDR3: TGTGCCAGCAGCGTCGGCCCAGGGAGATCGTACGAGCAGTACTTC. Translation gives CASSVGPGRSYEQYF.

Regarding this clone: The same CDR3 can be traced to other DNA sequences in this sample. V gene TRBV20-1 combines with J gene TRBJ2-3; D gene ambiguous. Trimming stripped 5 bases from V and 6 bases from J, with 3 bases between. CDR3 length equals 9 residues. Germline V gives CDR1 DFQATT, CDR2 SNEGSKA (reference sequence). Written as DNA, the CDR3 is TGCAGTGCTGGGGATACGCAGTATTTT. Translating gives CSAGDTQYF.

This clone has just one count. The chain combines TRBV23-1 with TRBJ1-2, with D tentatively TRBD1 (5 bases). TRBV23-1 is an ORF, with its function uncertain. V was clipped by 8 bases and J by 4 bases, with 38 bases between them. The CDR3 totals 21 residues. The CDR3 DNA sequence: TGCGCCAGCCGGTACGGGAGGGTAGGTTGTCCAGGACGTAAAGGGGCCTATGGCTACACCTTC. Translating it yields CASRYGRVGCPGRKGAYGYTF.

The chain employs TRBV28 and TRBJ1-2, with D uncertain. The germline gives CDR1 MDHEN, CDR2 SYDVKM. The ends were cut back, 7 bases at V and 8 bases at J, with 11 bases in the middle. The CDR3 spans 11 residues. The CDR3 loop reads CASNGLGGYTF. CDR3 coding DNA: TGTGCCAGCAACGGCTTGGGGGGCTACACCTTC.

The chain recombines TRBV30 with TRBJ2-5; D is uncertain. The DNA end lines up better with TRBJ2-7; the J call may be wrong. The germline V gene encodes CDR1 GTSNPN and CDR2 SVGIG (reference sequence). CDR3 length equals 11 residues. In nucleotides, the CDR3 is TGTGCCTGGAGTACTAACTACGAGCAGTACTTC. As protein: CAWSTNYEQYF.